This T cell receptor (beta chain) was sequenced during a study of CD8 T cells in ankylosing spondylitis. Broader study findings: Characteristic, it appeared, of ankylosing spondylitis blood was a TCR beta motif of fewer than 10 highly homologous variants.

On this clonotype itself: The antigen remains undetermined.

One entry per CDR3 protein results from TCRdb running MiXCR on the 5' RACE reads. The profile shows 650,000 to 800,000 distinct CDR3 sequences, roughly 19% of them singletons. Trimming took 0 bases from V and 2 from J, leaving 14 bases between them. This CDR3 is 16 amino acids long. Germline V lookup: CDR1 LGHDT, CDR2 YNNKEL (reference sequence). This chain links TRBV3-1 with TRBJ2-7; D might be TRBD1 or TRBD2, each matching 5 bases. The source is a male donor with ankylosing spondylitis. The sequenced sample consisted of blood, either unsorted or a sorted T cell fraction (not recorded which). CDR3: CASSQEVWGRTYEQYF. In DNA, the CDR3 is TGTGCCAGCAGCCAAGAGGTTTGGGGGAGAACCTACGAGCAGTACTTC.